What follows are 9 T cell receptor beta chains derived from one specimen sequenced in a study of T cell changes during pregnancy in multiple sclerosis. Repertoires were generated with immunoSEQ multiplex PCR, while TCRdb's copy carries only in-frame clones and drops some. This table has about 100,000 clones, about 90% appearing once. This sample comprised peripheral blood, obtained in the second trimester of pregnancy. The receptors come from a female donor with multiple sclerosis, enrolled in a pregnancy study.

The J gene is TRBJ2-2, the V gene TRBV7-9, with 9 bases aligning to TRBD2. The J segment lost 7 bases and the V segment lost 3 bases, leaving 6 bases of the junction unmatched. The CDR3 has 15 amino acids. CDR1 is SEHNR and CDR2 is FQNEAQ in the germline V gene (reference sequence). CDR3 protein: CASSFWLAGFGELFF. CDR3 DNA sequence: TGTGCCAGCAGCTTTTGGCTAGCGGGATTCGGGGAGCTGTTTTTT.

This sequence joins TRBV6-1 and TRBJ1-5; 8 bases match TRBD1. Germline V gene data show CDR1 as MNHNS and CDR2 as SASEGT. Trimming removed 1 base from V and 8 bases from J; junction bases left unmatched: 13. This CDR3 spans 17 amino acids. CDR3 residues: CASSEDGYAGGEEPQHF. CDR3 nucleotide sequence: TGTGCCAGCAGTGAAGATGGATACGCAGGGGGCGAGGAGCCCCAGCATTTT.

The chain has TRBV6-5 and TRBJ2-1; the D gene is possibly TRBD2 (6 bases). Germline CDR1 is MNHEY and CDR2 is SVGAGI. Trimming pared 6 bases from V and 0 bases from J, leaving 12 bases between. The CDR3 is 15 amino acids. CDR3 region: CASSRTKSSYNEQFF. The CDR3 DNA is TGTGCCAGCAGCCGGACTAAGAGCTCCTACAATGAGCAGTTCTTC.

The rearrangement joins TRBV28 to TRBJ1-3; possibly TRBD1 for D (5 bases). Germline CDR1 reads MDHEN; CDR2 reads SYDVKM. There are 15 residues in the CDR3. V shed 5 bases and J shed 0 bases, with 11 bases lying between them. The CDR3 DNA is TGTGCCAGCAGTCCTCAAGGGGTCTCTGGAAACACCATATATTTT. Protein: CASSPQGVSGNTIYF.

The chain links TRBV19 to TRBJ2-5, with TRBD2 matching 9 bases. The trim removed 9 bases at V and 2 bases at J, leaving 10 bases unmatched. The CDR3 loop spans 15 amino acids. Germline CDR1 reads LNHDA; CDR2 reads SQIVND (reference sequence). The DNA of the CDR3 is TGTGCCAGCTTGGGAGGACTAGCGTCACAAGAGACCCAGTACTTC. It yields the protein CASLGGLASQETQYF.

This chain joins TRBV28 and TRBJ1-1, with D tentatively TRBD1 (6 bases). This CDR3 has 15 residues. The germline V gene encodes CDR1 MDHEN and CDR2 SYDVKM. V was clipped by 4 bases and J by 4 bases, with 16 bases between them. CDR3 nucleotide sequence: TGTGCCAGCAGTTCTGAACAGGGTCCGCGCACTGAAGCTTTCTTT. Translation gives CASSSEQGPRTEAFF.

The CDR3 coding sequence is TGTGCCAGCAGCTTGTCGACTAGCGGGAGCACAGATACGCAGTATTTT. This translates into CASSLSTSGSTDTQYF. The chain combines TRBV5-5 with TRBJ2-3; 10 bases agree with TRBD2. Trimming at V came to 1 base and at J to 0 bases, leaving 2 bases not matched to a gene. Germline V gene lookup returns CDR1 SGHKS and CDR2 YYEKEE (reference sequence). This CDR3 contains 16 residues.

The CDR3 sequence is CATSKPGSGANVLTF. The CDR3 DNA is TGTGCCACCAGCAAACCCGGCTCTGGGGCCAACGTCCTGACTTTC. V and J are TRBV15 and TRBJ2-6; D is unclear. Trimming took 4 bases from V and 0 from J, leaving 7 bases between them. The germline gives CDR1 LNHNV, CDR2 YYDKDF (reference sequence). This CDR3 region has 15 residues.

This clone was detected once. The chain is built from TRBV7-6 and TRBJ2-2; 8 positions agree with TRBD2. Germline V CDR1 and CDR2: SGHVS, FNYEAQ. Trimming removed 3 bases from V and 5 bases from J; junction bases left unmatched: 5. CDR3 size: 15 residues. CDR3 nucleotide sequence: TGTGCCAGCAGCTTGGGACTAGGGGAGACCGGGGAGCTGTTTTTT. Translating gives CASSLGLGETGELFF.